The 8 T cell receptor beta chains listed next were all sequenced from one sample in a study of blood T cell repertoires in COVID-19. Repertoires were generated with immunoSEQ multiplex PCR, while TCRdb's copy carries only in-frame clones and drops some. The sample holds 100,000 to 150,000 clones; about four fifths are singletons and the top ten take approximately 18%. Sequencing was done on a sample of peripheral blood. Receptors were obtained from a woman of 80 years or more with acute or convalescent COVID-19.

The chain is built from TRBV19 and TRBJ2-3, with TRBD1 identical over 9 bases. This CDR3 contains 15 residues. CDR1 LNHDA and CDR2 SQIVND come from the germline V gene (reference sequence). J gave up 2 bases and V 6 bases, and 6 bases lay outside the gene matches. CDR3 region: CASRHRGLNTDTQYF. CDR3 DNA: TGTGCCAGTAGGCACAGGGGGCTTAACACAGATACGCAGTATTTT.

The chain couples TRBV30 to TRBJ1-2; D is perhaps TRBD1 (5 bases). This CDR3 contains 11 residues. Trimming removed 3 bases at V and 7 bases at J, with 9 bases between. Germline V gene sequence: CDR1 GTSNPN, CDR2 SVGIG (reference sequence). CDR3 in amino acids: CAWSGGVGYTF. DNA of the CDR3: TGTGCCTGGAGCGGAGGGGTTGGCTACACCTTC.

The genes are TRBV15 and TRBJ2-1; D gene ambiguous. CDR3 size: 16 residues. The germline gives CDR1 LNHNV, CDR2 YYDKDF (reference sequence). The ends were cut back, 5 bases at V and 0 bases at J, with 14 bases in the middle. CDR3 coding DNA: TGTGCCACCAGCTCGACCTCCCGGAGCTCCTACAATGAGCAGTTCTTC. It specifies CATSSTSRSSYNEQFF.

V gene TRBV13 combines with J gene TRBJ1-6, with D possibly being TRBD1 (6 bases). Trimming took off 1 base at V and 12 bases at J, with 13 bases between the two ends. This CDR3 has 14 amino acids. Looked up from germline, CDR1 is PRHDT and CDR2 is FYEKMQ (reference sequence). The CDR3 nucleotides read TGTGCCAGCAGCTTAGATGGGGGCCGGGAACCCCTCCACTTT. Amino acids: CASSLDGGREPLHF.

The chain uses TRBV11-2 and TRBJ1-5; no definite D call. CDR1 is SGHAT and CDR2 is FQNNGV in the germline V gene. V shed 1 base and J shed 4 bases, with 5 bases lying between them. The CDR3 consists of 13 residues. The CDR3 region has the DNA TGTGCCAGCAGCTTAGTTGCGAATCAGCCCCAGCATTTT. Its translation: CASSLVANQPQHF.

The genes are TRBV23-1 and TRBJ1-5, with D perhaps matching TRBD1 (5 bases). TRBV23-1 is recorded as an ORF, its role being uncertain. The germline V and J ends were trimmed by 8 bases and 0 bases, with 17 bases remaining between them. The CDR3 is made up of 16 amino acids. CDR3 protein: CASPSRTPYSNQPQHF. CDR3 nucleotide sequence: TGCGCCAGCCCGTCGAGGACACCTTATAGCAATCAGCCCCAGCATTTT.

The J gene is TRBJ2-5, the V gene TRBV7-9; a weak D match, TRBD2 (5 bases). This CDR3 is built from 13 residues. Germline-derived CDR1 and CDR2 are SEHNR and FQNEAQ (reference sequence). Trimming removed 6 bases from V and 0 bases from J, with 8 bases in between. The CDR3, as DNA: TGTGCCAGCAGGGCGGGCGACCAAGAGACCCAGTACTTC. It encodes CASRAGDQETQYF.

The chain combines TRBV9 with TRBJ2-1; TRBD2 is a possible D gene (5 bases). Trimming took off 1 base at V and 5 bases at J, with 10 bases between the two ends. This CDR3 has 14 residues. The germline gives CDR1 SGDLS, CDR2 YYNGEE. CDR3 in amino acids: CASSVYSRDNEQFF. CDR3 bases: TGTGCCAGCAGCGTATACTCGCGGGACAATGAGCAGTTCTTC.